This TCR beta chain is from a study of T cell repertoires in cytomegalovirus infection (dated by TCRdb to the late 2010s). About the investigation overall: The peptide stimulations were aimed at well-studied HLA-B-restricted epitopes as well as recently identified HLA-C-restricted CMV epitopes, whose presentation resists viral immunomodulation. Donor HLA type was relevant to the analysis, because carriage of CMV infection together with the matching HLA type was indicated by public TCR beta signatures.

Instrument on record: Illumina HiSeq 1500. TCRdb reprocessing: public reads trimmed at Q25 with fastp, clones called with MiXCR, in-frame beta chains kept. Each record represents a unique CDR3 protein, reported with the most common genes and DNA among its rows. In this sample the table shows roughly 160,000 distinct CDR3 sequences, roughly 22% of which occur a single time. The biggest ten clones account for under 30% of the sample. V loses 1 base, J loses 4 bases, and the germline ends lie 7 bases apart. From a lookup of the germline V gene, CDR1 and CDR2 are LGHNA and YNFKEQ. The cysteine opens and the phenylalanine closes a CDR3 of 13 amino acids. This entry keeps only the CDR3 DNA: 39 bases, framed from base 1. What the study reported, not specific to this receptor: In both this cohort and an independent approximately 370-donor cohort, the cumulative frequency of public TCR beta family members distinguished carriers of CMV infection plus the relevant HLA type. The ex vivo response was dominated by HLA-C-restricted CMV-specific TCR beta clonotypes, and the single most frequent clonotype in two of eight donors was supplied by these HLA-C-restricted clonotypes.

What this sample's treatment or condition label stands for: in vitro stimulation with specific CMV peptide epitopes to enrich CMV-specific T cells. With regard to this clonotype: Its binding antigen is unknown. No per-base quality is available; no much larger clone lies one base away.

This sequence originates from a human donor in good health (CMV status not recorded). Some clones in this sample may be carry-over from other donors' samples. This specimen consisted of CD8+ T cells from cultured PBMCs, obtained from culture after CMV antigen stimulation. The chain uses TRBV4-2 and TRBJ2-5, with the D gene uncertain. The DNA sequence is TGTGCCAGCAGCCAAGGAGACGGAGAGACCCAGTACTTC. Its product reads: CASSQGDGETQYF.